The T cell receptor (beta chain) under discussion was sequenced for a study of early T cells in non-severe SARS-CoV-2 infection. Study-wide background: Chains were unpaired, as sequencing was done on bulk RNA from unsorted whole blood. Broader study findings: Anti-spike CD8 specificities were favored by VDJdb matching, whose results missed private and CD4 specificities.

Attachment of unique molecular identifiers to individual cDNA molecules was performed. TCRdb itself ran the 5' RACE reads through MiXCR, one entry per CDR3 protein. Among roughly 60,000 distinct CDR3 sequences listed, roughly 13% were seen once. In germline, CDR1 is SGHAT, CDR2 FQNNGV. V shed 5 bases, J shed 6 bases, and the junction held 7 bases outside the gene matches. The CDR3 has 13 amino acids. This clonotype appeared many times. Its target is not known. The clonotype originates from an adult who was a healthcare worker with PCR-confirmed SARS-CoV-2 infection or an uninfected control (not recorded which). The sample comprised whole blood. The gene calls are TRBV11-2 and TRBJ2-7; 7 nucleotides match TRBD1. The CDR3 DNA follows: TGTGCCAGCAGCCCCCTGACAGGGCTCGAGCAGTACTTC. The encoded protein is CASSPLTGLEQYF.